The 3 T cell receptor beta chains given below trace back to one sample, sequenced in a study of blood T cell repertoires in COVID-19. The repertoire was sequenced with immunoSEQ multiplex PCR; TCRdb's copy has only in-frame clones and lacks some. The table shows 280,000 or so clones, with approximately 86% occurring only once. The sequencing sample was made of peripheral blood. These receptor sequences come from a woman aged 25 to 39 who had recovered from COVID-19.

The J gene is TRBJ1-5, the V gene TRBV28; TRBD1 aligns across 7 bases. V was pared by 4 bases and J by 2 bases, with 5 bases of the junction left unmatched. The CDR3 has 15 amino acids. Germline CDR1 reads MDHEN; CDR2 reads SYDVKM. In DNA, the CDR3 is TGTGCCAGCAGTTCCGAGGGGGCTGGCAATCAGCCCCAGCATTTT. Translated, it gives CASSSEGAGNQPQHF.

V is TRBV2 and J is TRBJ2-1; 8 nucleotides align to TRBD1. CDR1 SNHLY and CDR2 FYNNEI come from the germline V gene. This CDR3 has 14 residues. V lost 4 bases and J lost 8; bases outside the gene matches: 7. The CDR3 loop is CASSAGGAGHEQFF. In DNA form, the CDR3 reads TGTGCCAGCAGTGCAGGGGGCGCGGGCCATGAGCAGTTCTTC.

The CDR3: CASAKGYGSPLHF. The CDR3 nucleotides read TGTGCCAGCGCCAAGGGGTATGGCTCACCCCTCCACTTT. The chain recombines TRBV6-6 with TRBJ1-6, with D possibly TRBD1 on 5 matching bases. The length of the CDR3 is 13 residues. Germline loops: CDR1 MNHNY, CDR2 SVGAGI (reference sequence). The V end lost 8 bases, the J end lost 10 bases, and 15 bases lay between the germline ends.